This entry lists 25 T cell receptor beta chains sequenced from one sample in a study of PD-1 blockade in classical Hodgkin lymphoma. Time point meaning: cycle 4 day 1 (C4D1), after more than 5 weeks of nivolumab. All the patients suffered relapse after autologous stem cell transplantation, and brentuximab vedotin exposure differed. The assay was immunoSEQ multiplex PCR, and TCRdb's table has in-frame clones only and misses some. This table has roughly 41,000 clones, nearly 70% appearing once. Here the sequenced sample was peripheral blood mononuclear cells (PBMCs), taken before the fourth cycle of nivolumab. The source of these receptors is a human donor with classical Hodgkin lymphoma.

V usage is TRBV11-2 and J usage is TRBJ1-2; TRBD1 matches 8 bases. CDR1 is SGHAT, CDR2 FQNNGV, per germline. V lost 1 base to trimming and J lost 4 bases; unmatched junction nucleotides: 5. This CDR3 has 15 residues. The CDR3 bases are TGTGCCAGCAGCTTAGTAGCAGGGGGCACCTATGGCTACACCTTC. Translated: CASSLVAGGTYGYTF. The full variable domain, rest sourced from reference TRBV11-2 and TRBJ1-2, is EAGVAQSPRYKIIEKRQSVAFWCNPISGHATLYWYQQILGQGPKLLIQFQNNGVVDDSQLPKDRFSAERLKGVDSTLKIQPAKLEDSAVYLCASSLVAGGTYGYTFGSGTRLTVV.

This clone was detected a few times. This chain links TRBV5-6 with TRBJ1-4; TRBD1 agrees at 10 bases. There are 15 residues in the CDR3. V lost 1 base to trimming and J lost 12 bases; unmatched junction nucleotides: 9. Germline CDR1 is SGHDT and CDR2 is YYEEEE. The CDR3 coding sequence is TGTGCCAGCAGCTTGCCCGGGACAGGGGAGCTCGAACTGTTTTTT. Encoded protein: CASSLPGTGELELFF.

The V and J genes are TRBV6-1 and TRBJ2-7; TRBD2 matches at 11 bases. The CDR3 is made up of 16 amino acids. Germline V gene lookup returns CDR1 MNHNS and CDR2 SASEGT. After removal of 4 bases from V and 4 bases from J, the junction contained 9 bases not matched to a gene. The CDR3 sequence: CASSVMTSGASYEQYF. CDR3 sequence (DNA): TGTGCCAGCAGTGTGATGACTAGCGGGGCTTCATACGAGCAGTACTTC.

This chain joins TRBV9 and TRBJ2-3, with 7 positions matching TRBD2. The trim removed 0 bases at V and 2 bases at J, leaving 6 bases unmatched. The CDR3 consists of 16 residues. Germline V lookup: CDR1 SGDLS, CDR2 YYNGEE. The CDR3 bases are TGTGCCAGCAGCGTAGAGTCGGCGGGGGTCACAGATACGCAGTATTTT. This gives the protein CASSVESAGVTDTQYF.

This rearrangement joins TRBV7-3 to TRBJ1-3; D is undetermined. Between the trimmed V and J ends, which lost 2 bases and 2 bases, there was a span of 7 bases. Germline CDR1 is SGHTA and CDR2 is FQGTGA. The CDR3 runs to 14 residues. This chain's CDR3 is CASSLDPTGNTIYF. The CDR3 bases are TGTGCCAGCAGCTTAGACCCCACTGGAAACACCATATATTTT.

The V and J genes are TRBV6-5 and TRBJ1-2, with 9 bases matching TRBD1. The V and J ends lost 0 bases and 4 bases, in that order; junction bases with no gene match: 6. CDR1 is MNHEY and CDR2 is SVGAGI in the germline V gene. This CDR3 region has 16 residues. The CDR3 DNA reads TGTGCCAGCAGTTACTCGTTAACAGGGGGCGTCTATGGCTACACCTTC. This translates into CASSYSLTGGVYGYTF.

This clone was recorded once. V is TRBV11-2 and J is TRBJ2-7; 8 bases fit TRBD1. The CDR3 runs 15 residues. Germline V lookup: CDR1 SGHAT, CDR2 FQNNGV. Trimming at V came to 0 bases and at J to 5 bases, leaving 6 bases not matched to a gene. The CDR3: CASSLDPDRVNEQYF. The CDR3 DNA follows: TGTGCCAGCAGCTTAGATCCGGACAGGGTGAACGAGCAGTACTTC. Complete variable domain (other parts from reference TRBV11-2 and TRBJ2-7): EAGVAQSPRYKIIEKRQSVAFWCNPISGHATLYWYQQILGQGPKLLIQFQNNGVVDDSQLPKDRFSAERLKGVDSTLKIQPAKLEDSAVYLCASSLDPDRVNEQYFGPGTRLTVT.

This chain links TRBV7-9 with TRBJ1-2, with 7 bases fitting TRBD1. The CDR3 length is 15 residues. Germline V gives CDR1 SEHNR, CDR2 FQNEAQ (reference sequence). With 1 base clipped from V and 8 bases from J, the junction kept 10 bases outside the gene matches. CDR3 sequence reads: CASSLVLGRGEGYTF. CDR3 coding DNA: TGTGCCAGCAGCTTAGTCCTTGGCAGGGGGGAAGGCTACACCTTC. Variable domain in full (rest from reference TRBV7-9 and TRBJ1-2): DTGVSQNPRHKITKRGQNVTFRCDPISEHNRLYWYRQTLGQGPEFLTYFQNEAQLEKSRLLSDRFSAERPKGSFSTLEIQRTEQGDSAMYLCASSLVLGRGEGYTFGSGTRLTVV.

The V call is TRBV6-6, the J call TRBJ2-7; 8 bases align to TRBD1. The germline CDR1 and CDR2 sequences are MNHNY and SVGAGI (reference sequence). With V trimmed by 6 bases and J by 3 bases, 7 bases remained unmatched. The CDR3 is 14 residues long. This CDR3 reads CASRHRDRFYEQYF. The CDR3 DNA is TGTGCCAGCAGACACCGGGACAGGTTCTACGAGCAGTACTTC.

The chain couples TRBV28 to TRBJ2-7; D is perhaps TRBD1 (6 bases). The CDR3 covers 16 residues. Germline V lookup: CDR1 MDHEN, CDR2 SYDVKM. V was cut by 5 bases and J by 6 bases, with 23 bases left in between. This CDR3 is CASSRLTGPKPVEQYF. The CDR3 region has the DNA TGTGCCAGCAGTCGTTTGACAGGCCCGAAACCGGTCGAGCAGTACTTC.

The chain has TRBV15 and TRBJ2-2; the match to TRBD1 covers 10 bases. In germline, CDR1 is LNHNV, CDR2 YYDKDF (reference sequence). There are 16 residues in the CDR3. V lost 5 bases, J lost 5 bases, and 8 bases stayed unmatched. The CDR3 DNA sequence: TGTGCCACCAGCCGCCGGACAGGGGGGAGTACCGGGGAGCTGTTTTTT. It yields the protein CATSRRTGGSTGELFF.

The CDR3 is CAISESSGDIGEQFF. The CDR3 bases are TGTGCCATCAGTGAGTCTAGCGGGGATATCGGTGAGCAGTTCTTC. The chain has TRBV10-3 and TRBJ2-1; 8 bases match TRBD2. The trim removed 0 bases at V and 9 bases at J, leaving 7 bases unmatched. Germline V gene lookup returns CDR1 ENHRY and CDR2 SYGVKD. This CDR3 is 15 amino acids long.

The rearrangement uses TRBV5-4 and TRBJ1-3; D is undetermined. Germline V gene data show CDR1 as SGHNT and CDR2 as YYREEE (reference sequence). V was cut by 0 bases and J by 4 bases, with 17 bases left in between. This CDR3 is 17 amino acids long. CDR3 in amino acids: CASSLDVGSPFGNTIYF. CDR3 DNA: TGTGCCAGCAGCTTGGATGTGGGGTCCCCCTTCGGAAACACCATATATTTT.

This clone was seen only a few times. The rearrangement links TRBV7-8 to TRBJ2-3; D ambiguous. V lost 1 base to trimming and J lost 5 bases, with 7 bases between them. The CDR3 is made up of 13 amino acids. Germline CDR1 is SGHVS and CDR2 is FQNEAQ. The CDR3 DNA is TGTGCCAGCAGCTTAGGGCAAGGAGATACGCAGTATTTT. It specifies CASSLGQGDTQYF.

The chain links TRBV27 to TRBJ2-5, with TRBD2 matching 7 bases. This CDR3 contains 16 residues. With 7 bases clipped from V and 4 bases from J, the junction kept 15 bases outside the gene matches. The germline V gene has CDR1 MNHEY and CDR2 SMNVEV (reference sequence). The CDR3 region has the DNA TGTGCCAGCACTCCACTCCCGACTAGCCTCGGAGAGACCCAGTACTTC. Amino acids: CASTPLPTSLGETQYF.

The CDR3 nucleotides are TGTGCCAGCAGTTACTCCCGGACCCGCTACGAGCAGTACTTC. The encoded protein is CASSYSRTRYEQYF. The chain carries TRBV6-5 and TRBJ2-7; D is uncertain. V was trimmed by 0 bases and J by 3 bases, leaving 9 bases between them. This CDR3 is built from 14 residues. CDR1 and CDR2 (germline): MNHEY, SVGAGI.

V usage is TRBV30 and J usage is TRBJ2-1; TRBD1 or TRBD2 may be the D gene (5 bases each). This CDR3 comprises 13 residues. Per germline, CDR1 GTSNPN and CDR2 SVGIG (reference sequence). Deletions cut 0 bases from V and 6 bases from J, with 9 bases between. Here the CDR3 reads CAWSVRDGNEQFF. As DNA, the CDR3 is TGTGCCTGGAGTGTACGGGACGGCAATGAGCAGTTCTTC. The full variable domain, rest sourced from reference TRBV30 and TRBJ2-1, is SQTIHQWPATLVQPVGSPLSLECTVEGTSNPNLYWYRQAAGRGLQLLFYSVGIGQISSEVPQNLSASRPQDRQFILSSKKLLLSDSGFYLCAWSVRDGNEQFFGPGTRLTVL.

The V call is TRBV30, the J call TRBJ2-3; 10 bases line up with TRBD1. The CDR3 totals 14 residues. The germline V gene encodes CDR1 GTSNPN and CDR2 SVGIG (reference sequence). The trim removed 2 bases at V and 5 bases at J, leaving 4 bases unmatched. The CDR3 DNA follows: TGTGCCTGGAGTTGGGGACAGGGGTTAGATACGCAGTATTTT. Translating it yields CAWSWGQGLDTQYF.

CDR3 in DNA: TGTGCCAGTGCCCATACACTTAACTATGGCTACACCTTC. This gives the protein CASAHTLNYGYTF. The rearrangement links TRBV7-9 to TRBJ1-2; D remains ambiguous. This CDR3 region has 13 residues. The germline gives CDR1 SEHNR, CDR2 FQNEAQ (reference sequence). The V end was cut by 9 bases, the J end by 1 base, with 12 bases between. Based on the CDR3 plus reference TRBV7-9 and TRBJ1-2, the full variable domain is DTGVSQNPRHKITKRGQNVTFRCDPISEHNRLYWYRQTLGQGPEFLTYFQNEAQLEKSRLLSDRFSAERPKGSFSTLEIQRTEQGDSAMYLCASAHTLNYGYTFGSGTRLTVV.

V gene TRBV10-3 combines with J gene TRBJ1-6; the D gene is possibly TRBD1 (6 bases). Germline CDR1 is ENHRY and CDR2 is SYGVKD. The CDR3 contains 14 residues. V was trimmed by 4 bases and J by 6 bases, leaving 10 bases between them. CDR3 protein: CAISGYRVNSPLHF. The DNA for the CDR3 is TGTGCCATCAGTGGGTACAGGGTTAATTCACCCCTCCACTTT.

V is TRBV6-5 and J is TRBJ1-4; D gene unclear. Trimming left V 0 bases short and J 8 bases short, with 13 bases between. Germline V gene lookup returns CDR1 MNHEY and CDR2 SVGAGI. This CDR3 is built from 15 residues. The CDR3 loop reads CASSYSGRVREKLFF. The CDR3 DNA sequence: TGTGCCAGCAGTTACTCTGGACGGGTGAGAGAAAAACTGTTTTTT.

J is TRBJ2-3 and V is TRBV13; D remains unclear. V was clipped by 3 bases and J by 5 bases, with 6 bases between them. CDR3 length: 12 amino acids. Germline V gene data show CDR1 as PRHDT and CDR2 as FYEKMQ (reference sequence). The CDR3 loop reads CASSFTKDTQYF. CDR3 DNA: TGTGCCAGCAGCTTCACAAAAGATACGCAGTATTTT.

The chain is built from TRBV15 and TRBJ2-1; 7 bases are a match to TRBD1. This CDR3 contains 18 residues. CDR1 and CDR2 (germline): LNHNV, YYDKDF (reference sequence). With 1 base clipped from V and 0 bases from J, the junction kept 9 bases outside the gene matches. The CDR3 DNA sequence: TGTGCCACCAGCAGAGGGAGTGCAGGGGGTTACTCCTACAATGAGCAGTTCTTC. Translation gives CATSRGSAGGYSYNEQFF. The entire variable domain, with the rest obtained from reference TRBV15 and TRBJ2-1, is as follows: DAMVIQNPRYQVTQFGKPVTLSCSQTLNHNVMYWYQQKSSQAPKLLFHYYDKDFNNEADTPDNFQSRRPNTSFCFLDIRSPGLGDTAMYLCATSRGSAGGYSYNEQFFGPGTRLTVL.

The genes are TRBV5-6 and TRBJ2-2; unclear D gene. This CDR3 has 14 amino acids. The V end lost 0 bases, the J end lost 4 bases, and 7 bases lay between the germline ends. The germline V gene encodes CDR1 SGHDT and CDR2 YYEEEE. The CDR3 spells CASSLVQITGELFF. CDR3 coding DNA: TGTGCCAGCAGCTTGGTTCAGATCACCGGGGAGCTGTTTTTT.

This sequence joins TRBV2 and TRBJ1-2; D is undetermined. The CDR3 totals 11 residues. Germline V gene lookup returns CDR1 SNHLY and CDR2 FYNNEI. Trimming pared 3 bases from V and 6 bases from J, leaving 5 bases between. In DNA form, the CDR3 reads TGTGCCAGCAGTGATTTAGATGGCTACACCTTC. Its translation: CASSDLDGYTF.